These T cell receptor beta chains were read from a single sample in a study of T cells in Graves' hyperthyroidism and ophthalmopathy. In TCRdb, the multiplex PCR reads were re-called with MiXCR into one record per CDR3 protein. This sample yields about 250,000 distinct CDR3 sequences, of which approximately 25% are seen a single time; around 40% belongs to the top ten. Sample: blood. Receptor source: a woman between 35 and 50 years old with Graves' ophthalmopathy. The CDR3 runs from the conserved cysteine through the conserved F or W. Each record gives: clone size, V gene, D gene, J gene, CDR3 protein, CDR3 DNA. D genes are given only for firm matches. Size is omitted from some rows. Given values are once, few, many or a class for expanded clones.

>many|TRBV29-1|-|TRBJ2-3
CSVGVSGARTDTQYF
TGCAGCGTTGGAGTTTCAGGGGCGCGGACAGATACGCAGTATTTT
>many|TRBV27|-|TRBJ2-7
CASSSGVFYEQYF
TGTGCCAGCAGTTCAGGGGTTTTTTACGAGCAGTACTTC
>-|TRBV7-2|-|TRBJ1-5
CASRRGGTNQPQHF
TGTGCCAGCAGAAGGGGAGGGACGAATCAGCCCCAGCATTTT
>many|TRBV28|TRBD1|TRBJ2-5
CASSWGQGMETQYF
TGTGCCAGCAGTTGGGGACAGGGGATGGAGACCCAGTACTTC
>many|TRBV11-2|-|TRBJ2-7
CASSLTAETTYEQYF
TGTGCCAGCAGCTTAACGGCTGAGACGACCTACGAGCAGTACTTC
>many|TRBV19|-|TRBJ1-3
CASSMAGAAGNTIYF
TGTGCCAGTAGTATGGCAGGGGCCGCCGGAAACACCATATATTTT
>many|TRBV10-3|-|TRBJ1-3
CAISGQGNGNTIYF
TGTGCCATCAGTGGGCAGGGAAATGGAAACACCATATATTTT
>many|TRBV7-3|-|TRBJ2-7
CASSSLPGFEQYF
TGTGCCAGCAGCTCCCTCCCAGGGTTCGAGCAGTACTTC
>many|TRBV7-2|-|TRBJ2-7
CASSLGLGPPLYF
TGTGCCAGCAGCTTAGGACTGGGGCCACCCCTGTACTTC
>many|TRBV2|-|TRBJ1-5
CASSQTGSGNQPQHF
TGTGCCAGCAGTCAAACAGGGTCGGGCAATCAGCCCCAGCATTTT
>many|TRBV28|TRBD1|TRBJ2-7
CASSSLPGQGSSYEQYF
TGTGCCAGCAGTTCGCTCCCGGGACAGGGAAGCTCCTACGAGCAGTACTTC
>-|TRBV12-3/TRBV12-4|TRBD1|TRBJ1-1
CASSKTGTVASYTEAFF
TGTGCCAGCAGTAAAACCGGGACAGTTGCGTCCTACACTGAAGCTTTCTTT
>many|TRBV20-1|TRBD1|TRBJ1-2
CSATHTGTGAGYTF
TGCAGTGCTACTCACACCGGGACAGGGGCTGGCTACACCTTC
>many|TRBV13|-|TRBJ2-5
CASSLGRKGPGTQYF
TGTGCCAGCAGCTTAGGCCGGAAGGGCCCAGGGACCCAGTACTTC
>-|TRBV15|TRBD1|TRBJ2-5
CATSRRGQGKETQYF
TGTGCCACCAGCAGGAGGGGACAGGGGAAAGAGACCCAGTACTTC
>-|TRBV15|TRBD2|TRBJ2-7
CATSSEASGRAFNEQYF
TGTGCCACCAGCAGTGAGGCTAGCGGGAGGGCATTCAACGAGCAGTACTTC
>many|TRBV7-9|-|TRBJ2-5
CAIKAPPGAAQETQYF
TGTGCCATCAAAGCCCCGCCGGGAGCGGCCCAAGAGACCCAGTACTTC
>few|TRBV25-1|TRBD1|TRBJ1-6
CASVGQGANSPLHF
TGTGCCAGCGTAGGACAGGGGGCGAATTCACCCCTCCACTTT
>-|TRBV20-1|-|TRBJ2-4
CSAEGDGEDIQYF
TGCAGTGCAGAGGGGGACGGGGAGGACATTCAGTACTTC
>-|TRBV24-1|-|TRBJ2-5
CATSDRTEKETQYF
TGTGCCACCAGTGACCGGACTGAAAAAGAGACCCAGTACTTC
>many|TRBV7-2|TRBD1|TRBJ2-7
CASSLETGWEQYF
TGTGCCAGCAGCTTAGAGACAGGGTGGGAGCAGTACTTC
>many|TRBV27|TRBD2|TRBJ2-2
CASSMGTSGANTGELFF
TGTGCCAGCAGTATGGGGACTAGCGGGGCGAACACCGGGGAGCTGTTTTTT
>many|TRBV12-3/TRBV12-4|TRBD1|TRBJ1-3
CASNSAGQGPGNTIYF
TGTGCCAGCAATTCGGCGGGACAGGGTCCTGGAAACACCATATATTTT
>many|TRBV5-1|-|TRBJ2-7
CASSSPGHNYEQYF
TGCGCCAGCAGCTCCCCGGGACACAACTACGAGCAGTACTTC
>many|TRBV5-1|TRBD1|TRBJ1-2
CASRPGQGGVYGYTF
TGCGCCAGCAGACCAGGACAGGGTGGGGTTTATGGCTACACCTTC
>-|TRBV28|TRBD1|TRBJ2-4
CARSLYDRDLRYF
TGTGCCCGCAGTTTATACGACAGGGACCTTCGGTACTTC
>-|TRBV6-5|-|TRBJ2-3
CASSYLADTTDTRYF
TGTGCCAGCAGTTACTTAGCAGACACCACAGATACCCGGTATTTT
>many|TRBV20-1|TRBD2|TRBJ2-4
CSASEGGKNIQYF
TGCAGTGCTAGCGAGGGAGGGAAAAACATTCAGTACTTC
>many|TRBV2|-|TRBJ1-2
CASIPLRAGYTF
TGTGCCAGCATTCCCTTGCGGGCCGGCTACACCTTC
>many|TRBV12-3/TRBV12-4|TRBD1|TRBJ1-2
CASTLAQGQGFYGYTF
TGTGCCAGTACCCTCGCCCAGGGACAGGGTTTTTATGGCTACACCTTC
>many|TRBV2|-|TRBJ2-7
CASRTGSSSYEQYF
TGTGCCAGCAGAACCGGGTCCAGCAGCTACGAGCAGTACTTC
>many|TRBV10-3|TRBD1|TRBJ2-7
CAIRGTGSGEQYF
TGTGCCATCAGGGGGACAGGTTCTGGAGAGCAGTACTTC
>-|TRBV6-4|-|TRBJ1-2
CASSGGTDYGYTF
TGTGCCAGCAGTGGCGGGACGGATTATGGCTACACCTTC
>-|TRBV28|-|TRBJ1-1
CASSLQQTNTEAFF
TGTGCCAGCAGTTTACAGCAGACCAACACTGAAGCTTTCTTT
>many|TRBV2|-|TRBJ2-2
CASSFDSSRELFF
TGTGCCAGCAGTTTCGACTCCTCTCGGGAGCTGTTTTTT
>many|TRBV2|-|TRBJ2-6
CASSVGGHGANVLTF
TGTGCCAGCAGTGTCGGGGGGCACGGGGCCAACGTCCTGACTTTC
>many|TRBV7-3|-|TRBJ2-5
CASSLTAGTQETQYF
TGTGCCAGCAGCTTAACAGCGGGCACTCAAGAGACCCAGTACTTC
>many|TRBV29-1|TRBD2|TRBJ2-5
CSVELAGAYETQYF
TGCAGCGTCGAACTAGCGGGAGCCTATGAGACCCAGTACTTC
>few|TRBV27|-|TRBJ2-7
CASSAGLQTYEQYF
TGTGCCAGCAGTGCGGGGCTTCAAACCTACGAGCAGTACTTC
>many|TRBV5-1|-|TRBJ2-5
CASSLGGTPYQETQYF
TGCGCCAGCAGCTTAGGAGGGACTCCATACCAAGAGACCCAGTACTTC
>-|TRBV5-1|-|TRBJ2-7
CASSYQGTYEQYF
TGCGCCAGCAGCTACCAGGGGACCTACGAGCAGTACTTC